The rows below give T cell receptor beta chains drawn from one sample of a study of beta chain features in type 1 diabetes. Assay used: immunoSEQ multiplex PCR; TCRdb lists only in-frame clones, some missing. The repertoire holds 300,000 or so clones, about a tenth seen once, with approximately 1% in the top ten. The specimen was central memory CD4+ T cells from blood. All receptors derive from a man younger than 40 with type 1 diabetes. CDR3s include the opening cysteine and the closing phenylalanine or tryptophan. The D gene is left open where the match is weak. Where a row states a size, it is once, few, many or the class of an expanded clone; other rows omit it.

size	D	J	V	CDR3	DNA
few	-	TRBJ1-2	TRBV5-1	CASSPGQDYGYTF	TGCGCCAGCAGCCCCGGGCAGGACTATGGCTACACCTTC
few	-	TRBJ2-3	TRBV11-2	CASRFDGRGADTQYF	TGTGCCAGCAGGTTCGACGGCAGGGGTGCGGATACGCAGTATTTT
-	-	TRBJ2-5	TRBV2	CASSAKETQYF	TGTGCCAGCAGTGCGAAAGAGACCCAGTACTTC
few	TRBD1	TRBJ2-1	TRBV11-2	CASSPRQGTEYNEQFF	TGTGCCAGCAGCCCACGACAGGGGACCGAATACAATGAGCAGTTCTTC
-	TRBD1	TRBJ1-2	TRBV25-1	CASSPPGQGASGYTF	TGTGCCAGCAGCCCGCCCGGACAGGGGGCATCTGGCTACACCTTC
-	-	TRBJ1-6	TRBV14	CASSQDYRVESPLHF	TGTGCCAGCAGCCAAGATTACAGGGTAGAATCACCCCTCCACTTT
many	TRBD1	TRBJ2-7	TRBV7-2	CASSTLRTGAGYEQYF	TGTGCCAGCAGCACCCTTCGGACAGGGGCTGGCTACGAGCAGTACTTC
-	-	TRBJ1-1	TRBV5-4	CASSRAGPLDTEAFF	TGTGCCAGCAGCCGAGCGGGGCCTTTGGACACTGAAGCTTTCTTT
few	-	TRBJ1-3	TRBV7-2	CASSFQGSGNTIYF	TGTGCCAGCAGCTTCCAGGGCTCTGGAAACACCATATATTTT
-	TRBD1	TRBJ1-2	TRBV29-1	CSVSGQLYGYTF	TGCAGCGTGTCGGGACAGCTCTATGGCTACACCTTC
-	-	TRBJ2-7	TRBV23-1	CASERDPTYEQYF	TGCGCCAGCGAAAGGGACCCTACCTACGAGCAGTACTTC
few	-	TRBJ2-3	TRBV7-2	CASSLDRATDTQYF	TGTGCCAGCAGCTTAGATCGGGCCACAGATACGCAGTATTTT
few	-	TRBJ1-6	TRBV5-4	CASSTGGGAGSPLHF	TGTGCCAGCAGCACGGGTGGAGGGGCGGGTTCACCCCTCCACTTT
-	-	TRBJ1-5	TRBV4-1	CASSQEGASTYQPQHF	TGCGCCAGCAGCCAAGAAGGGGCCTCTACTTATCAGCCCCAGCATTTT
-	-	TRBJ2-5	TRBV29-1	CSGSAGAGETQYF	TGCAGCGGCTCCGCGGGGGCTGGAGAGACCCAGTACTTC
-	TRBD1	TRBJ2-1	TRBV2	CASRGNRGNEQFF	TGTGCCAGCAGGGGGAACAGGGGCAATGAGCAGTTCTTC
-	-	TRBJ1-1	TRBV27	CASSVQGQATEAFF	TGTGCCAGCAGCGTCCAGGGCCAAGCCACTGAAGCTTTCTTT
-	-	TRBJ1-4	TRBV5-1	CASSLEAGSNEKLFF	TGCGCCAGCAGCTTGGAGGCAGGGAGTAATGAAAAACTGTTTTTT
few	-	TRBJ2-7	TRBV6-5	CATRSAASYEQYF	TGTGCCACCCGAAGTGCAGCCTCCTACGAGCAGTACTTC
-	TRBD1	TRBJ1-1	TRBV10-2	CASRPTGVGTEAFF	TGCGCCAGCAGACCGACAGGGGTGGGCACTGAAGCTTTCTTT
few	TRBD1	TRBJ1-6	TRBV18	CASSPRTGDNNSPLHF	TGTGCCAGCTCACCAAGGACAGGGGACAATAATTCACCCCTCCACTTT
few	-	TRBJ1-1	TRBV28	CASSFFLNTEAFF	TGTGCCAGCAGTTTCTTTTTGAACACTGAAGCTTTCTTT
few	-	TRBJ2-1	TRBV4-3	CASSQDSQGINEQFF	TGCGCCAGCAGCCAAGATAGTCAGGGAATCAATGAGCAGTTCTTC
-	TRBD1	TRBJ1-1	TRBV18	CASSLSQGFNTEAFF	TGTGCCAGCTCACTGTCACAGGGGTTCAACACTGAAGCTTTCTTT
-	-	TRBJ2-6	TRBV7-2	CASSFQSGANVLTF	TGTGCCAGCAGCTTTCAGTCTGGGGCCAACGTCCTGACTTTC
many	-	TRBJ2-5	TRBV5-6	CASSSQGGETQYF	TGTGCCAGCAGCTCACAGGGAGGGGAGACCCAGTACTTC
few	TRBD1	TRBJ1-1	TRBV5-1	CASTTGGSTEAFF	TGCGCCAGCACGACAGGGGGAAGCACTGAAGCTTTCTTT
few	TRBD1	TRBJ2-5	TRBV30	CAWQGARETQYF	TGTGCCTGGCAGGGGGCACGGGAGACCCAGTACTTC
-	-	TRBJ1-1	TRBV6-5	CASSSTWEDTEAFF	TGTGCCAGCAGTTCTACCTGGGAGGACACTGAAGCTTTCTTT
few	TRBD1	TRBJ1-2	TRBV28	CASSSNRGLSYGYTF	TGTGCCAGCAGCAGCAACAGGGGGCTATCCTATGGCTACACCTTC
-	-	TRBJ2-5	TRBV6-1	CASSDMASAEAETQYF	TGTGCCAGCAGTGATATGGCGTCGGCCGAAGCGGAGACCCAGTACTTC
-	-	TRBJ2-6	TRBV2	CASSAYRGAGANVLTF	TGTGCCAGCAGTGCATATAGAGGGGCTGGGGCCAACGTCCTGACTTTC
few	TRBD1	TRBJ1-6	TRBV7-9	CASSPDRGRSPLHF	TGTGCCAGCAGCCCTGACAGGGGACGGTCACCCCTCCACTTT
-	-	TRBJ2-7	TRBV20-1	CSARTREQYF	TGCAGTGCCCGGACAAGGGAGCAGTACTTC
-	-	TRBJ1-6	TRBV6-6	CASSYQVPGHNSPLHF	TGTGCCAGCAGTTACCAAGTACCGGGACATAATTCACCCCTCCACTTT
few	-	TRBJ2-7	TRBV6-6	CASRTTFYEQYF	TGTGCCAGCAGGACAACATTCTACGAGCAGTACTTC
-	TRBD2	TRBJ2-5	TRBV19	CASRRTSGGAETQYF	TGTGCCAGTCGCCGGACTAGCGGGGGGGCAGAGACCCAGTACTTC
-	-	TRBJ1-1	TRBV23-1	CASSPGQPLLLLNTEAFF	TGCGCCAGCAGTCCGGGGCAGCCCCTTCTACTACTGAACACTGAAGCTTTCTTT
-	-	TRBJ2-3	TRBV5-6	CASSLARGEGVDTQYF	TGTGCCAGCAGCTTGGCACGCGGGGAAGGGGTAGATACGCAGTATTTT
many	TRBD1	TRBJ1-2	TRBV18	CASSPGTGGEDGYTF	TGTGCCAGCTCACCGGGGACAGGGGGCGAAGATGGCTACACCTTC
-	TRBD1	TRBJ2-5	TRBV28	CASSTGGLETQYF	TGTGCCAGCAGCACAGGGGGCTTGGAGACCCAGTACTTC
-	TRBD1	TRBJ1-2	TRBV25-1	CATSDRVAFGYTF	TGTGCCACCTCAGACAGGGTAGCTTTTGGCTACACCTTC
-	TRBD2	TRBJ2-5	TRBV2	CASSELAAQETQYF	TGTGCCAGCAGTGAACTAGCGGCACAAGAGACCCAGTACTTC
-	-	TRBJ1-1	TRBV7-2	CASSLKVGNTEAFF	TGTGCCAGCAGCCTCAAGGTGGGGAACACTGAAGCTTTCTTT
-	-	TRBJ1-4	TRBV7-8	CASSTRSPNEKLFF	TGTGCCAGCAGCACCCGCTCCCCTAATGAAAAACTGTTTTTT
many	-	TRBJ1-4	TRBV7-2	CASSPFQGGEEKLFF	TGTGCCAGCAGCCCCTTCCAGGGAGGGGAAGAAAAACTGTTTTTT
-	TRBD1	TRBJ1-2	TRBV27	CASSQGQGRAYGYTF	TGTGCCAGCAGTCAAGGACAGGGGCGGGCCTATGGCTACACCTTC
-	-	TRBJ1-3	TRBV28	CASSPGRYSGNTIYF	TGTGCCAGCAGCCCCGGACGGTACTCTGGAAACACCATATATTTT
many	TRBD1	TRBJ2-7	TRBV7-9	CASSLWGQIYEQYF	TGTGCCAGCAGCTTATGGGGACAGATCTACGAGCAGTACTTC
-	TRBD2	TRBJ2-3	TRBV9	CASSVGSSGSTDTQYF	TGTGCCAGCAGCGTAGGAAGTAGCGGGAGCACAGATACGCAGTATTTT
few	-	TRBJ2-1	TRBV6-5	CASSYGISRNNEQFF	TGTGCCAGCAGTTACGGGATATCAAGGAACAATGAGCAGTTCTTC